The 26 T cell receptor beta chains presented below share a single source sample, sequenced in a study of blood T cell repertoires in COVID-19. Generated by immunoSEQ multiplex PCR, the TCRdb table keeps only in-frame clones and is missing some. Of 200,000 or so clones in the sample, approximately 92% are singletons; the top ten hold under 2.5%. The specimen was PBMCs or T cells enriched from blood (not recorded which). These receptor sequences come from a middle-aged woman with acute COVID-19.

The genes are TRBV12-5 and TRBJ1-2, with TRBD1 as a possible D gene (5 bases). V was pared by 0 bases and J by 12 bases, with 14 bases between. CDR1 is LGHNT and CDR2 is FRNRAP in the germline V gene. The CDR3 spans 13 residues. The CDR3 nucleotides read TGTGCTAGTGGTTTGGTACTAGCAGGGTCAAACACCTTC. Translated, it gives CASGLVLAGSNTF.

Here the CDR3 reads CASRAGNGEQYF. Written as DNA, the CDR3 is TGCGCCAGCAGGGCAGGGAACGGAGAGCAGTACTTC. The chain is built from TRBV5-1 and TRBJ2-7, with a weak D call TRBD1 (5 bases). The germline V gene encodes CDR1 SGHRS and CDR2 YFSETQ. This CDR3 has 12 amino acids. The V end was cut by 5 bases, the J end by 7 bases, with 13 bases between.

V gene TRBV6-5 combines with J gene TRBJ1-1, with D perhaps matching TRBD1 (6 bases). Trimming stripped 7 bases from V and 2 bases from J, with 14 bases between. Germline V lookup: CDR1 MNHEY, CDR2 SVGAGI. The CDR3 spans 14 residues. In DNA, the CDR3 is TGTGCCAGCAACCAAAGGACAGCTAACACTGAAGCTTTCTTT. This codes for CASNQRTANTEAFF.

The J gene is TRBJ2-5, the V gene TRBV9; TRBD2 agrees at 9 bases. J lost 0 bases, V lost 4 bases, and 4 bases had no gene match. Germline CDR1 is SGDLS and CDR2 is YYNGEE. The CDR3 is 15 residues long. CDR3 nucleotide sequence: TGTGCCAGCAGCCAAGCGGGGGGATACCAAGAGACCCAGTACTTC. Translating gives CASSQAGGYQETQYF.

This clone occurred once. This chain joins TRBV9 and TRBJ1-3; no reliable D call. This CDR3 is 13 amino acids long. CDR1 is SGDLS and CDR2 is YYNGEE in the germline V gene. V was shortened by 4 bases and J by 6 bases, with 11 bases between the two germline ends. CDR3 amino acids: CASSTRSENTIYF. The CDR3 nucleotides read TGTGCCAGCAGCACCCGAAGCGAAAACACCATATATTTT.

The chain joins TRBV6-5 to TRBJ2-5; TRBD1 aligns across 9 bases. V was clipped by 4 bases and J by 4 bases; unmatched bases: 4. The CDR3 length is 14 residues. Germline CDR1 and CDR2: MNHEY and SVGAGI. DNA for the CDR3: TGTGCCAGCAGTTCCCGACAGGGGGTAGAGACCCAGTACTTC. Its translation is CASSSRQGVETQYF.

The sample holds many counts of this clone. J is TRBJ2-1 and V is TRBV4-2; a possible D gene is TRBD2 (6 bases). The CDR3 runs 13 residues. The V gene's germline CDR1 is LGHNA and CDR2 YNFKEQ. The germline V and J ends were trimmed by 5 bases and 1 base, with 6 bases remaining between them. The CDR3 bases are TGTGCCAGCAGCGGGGGGTCCTACAATGAGCAGTTCTTC. As protein: CASSGGSYNEQFF.

DNA for the CDR3: TGTGCCAGCAGTTTGTGGGTAGGAGGACAGGGTGTCACCGGGGAGCTGTTTTTT. As protein: CASSLWVGGQGVTGELFF. This chain connects TRBV27 to TRBJ2-2; 8 bases are a match to TRBD1. V trimming: 3 bases; J trimming: 4 bases; junction bases outside the gene matches: 13. The germline CDR1 and CDR2 sequences are MNHEY and SMNVEV (reference sequence). There are 18 residues in the CDR3.

The chain combines TRBV4-1 with TRBJ1-4, with a possible D match to TRBD1 (6 bases). The CDR3 loop spans 18 amino acids. Trimming took off 0 bases at V and 0 bases at J, with 14 bases between the two ends. Germline CDR1 and CDR2: MGHRA and YSYEKL. The CDR3 sequence: CASSQDPSGAATNEKLFF. As DNA, the CDR3 is TGCGCCAGCAGCCAAGATCCCTCAGGGGCTGCAACTAATGAAAAACTGTTTTTT.

The chain links TRBV25-1 to TRBJ1-5; tentative D call: TRBD1 (6 bases). Per germline, CDR1 MGHDK and CDR2 SYGVNS. V was pared by 5 bases and J by 9 bases, with 11 bases between. There are 12 residues in the CDR3. CDR3 nucleotides: TGTGCCAGCAGTTCACCCAGGGGGCCCCAGCATTTT. This gives the protein CASSSPRGPQHF.

This rearrangement joins TRBV6-1 to TRBJ2-5; 9 nucleotides agree with TRBD1. There are 17 residues in the CDR3. The germline CDR1 and CDR2 sequences are MNHNS and SASEGT. Unmatched junction bases numbered 6, after V lost 0 bases and J lost 1 base. In DNA form, the CDR3 reads TGTGCCAGCAGTGAAGCTAGGGGACAGGGCTTCCAAGAGACCCAGTACTTC. Translating it yields CASSEARGQGFQETQYF.

The chain recombines TRBV9 with TRBJ2-5; 9 bases map to TRBD1. The germline CDR1 and CDR2 sequences are SGDLS and YYNGEE. The CDR3 is 16 residues long. After removal of 2 bases from V and 1 base from J, the junction contained 6 bases not matched to a gene. As DNA, the CDR3 is TGTGCCAGCAGCGTGGCCGGGACAGGGTTCCAAGAGACCCAGTACTTC. Translated, it gives CASSVAGTGFQETQYF.

For the CDR3, the DNA is TGTGCCATCAGTCGGACAGAGGATTACGAGCAGTACTTC. It translates to CAISRTEDYEQYF. The genes are TRBV10-3 and TRBJ2-7, with a tentative D call TRBD1 (6 bases). This CDR3 is built from 13 residues. The V end was cut by 5 bases, the J end by 4 bases, with 12 bases between. CDR1 and CDR2 (germline): ENHRY, SYGVKD.

This clone was counted between two and nine times. The rearrangement uses TRBV2 and TRBJ2-7; D not certain. This CDR3 contains 11 residues. CDR1 SNHLY and CDR2 FYNNEI come from the germline V gene. V lost 8 bases, J lost 4 bases, and 9 bases lay in between. CDR3 sequence: CASEVGYEQYF. The DNA for the CDR3 is TGTGCCAGCGAGGTTGGGTACGAGCAGTACTTC.

This clone showed up just once. The gene calls are TRBV7-9 and TRBJ2-3, with no clear D. CDR1 SEHNR and CDR2 FQNEAQ come from the germline V gene (reference sequence). The germline V and J ends were trimmed by 5 bases and 4 bases, with 10 bases remaining between them. The CDR3 has 13 amino acids. The CDR3 DNA follows: TGTGCCAGCAGCCTGTCCTGGCCAGATACGCAGTATTTT. Protein product: CASSLSWPDTQYF.

The rearrangement links TRBV7-8 to TRBJ2-5; 12 bases map to TRBD2. Germline CDR1 is SGHVS and CDR2 is FQNEAQ. This CDR3 region has 16 residues. The V gene end was trimmed by 8 bases and the J gene end by 1 base; junction bases not matched to a gene: 8. CDR3 sequence reads: CASWTSGKGFQETQYF. The DNA of the CDR3 is TGTGCCAGCTGGACTAGCGGGAAAGGTTTCCAAGAGACCCAGTACTTC.

The V and J genes are TRBV7-9 and TRBJ1-1, with D unresolved. This CDR3 has 12 amino acids. V was shortened by 4 bases and J by 4 bases, with 7 bases between the two germline ends. Germline V gene lookup returns CDR1 SEHNR and CDR2 FQNEAQ (reference sequence). The CDR3 DNA reads TGTGCCAGCAGCTCCGTCGGCACTGAAGCTTTCTTT. Its translation: CASSSVGTEAFF. Full variable domain (missing parts from reference TRBV7-9 and TRBJ1-1): DTGVSQNPRHKITKRGQNVTFRCDPISEHNRLYWYRQTLGQGPEFLTYFQNEAQLEKSRLLSDRFSAERPKGSFSTLEIQRTEQGDSAMYLCASSSVGTEAFFGQGTRLTVV.

There are many counts of this clone. V is TRBV27 and J is TRBJ2-1; 8 bases are shared with TRBD2. Germline lookup yields CDR1 MNHEY and CDR2 SMNVEV (reference sequence). The CDR3 loop spans 15 amino acids. Germline trimming cut 5 bases from V and 8 bases from J; bases unmatched to any gene: 11. CDR3 in DNA: TGTGCCAGCAGTCGTAAGGGACTAGTAAGGGATGAGCAGTTCTTC. Protein sequence: CASSRKGLVRDEQFF.

This chain joins TRBV14 and TRBJ2-7; D is perhaps TRBD1 (6 bases). The CDR3 totals 16 residues. The V and J ends lost 7 bases and 3 bases respectively, with 22 bases between them. Per the germline V gene, CDR1 is SGHDN and CDR2 is FVKESK. The CDR3 DNA reads TGTGCCAGCACCTGTTCAACTGACAGGCAGGTCTACGAGCAGTACTTC. It is translated as CASTCSTDRQVYEQYF. Full variable domain (outside the CDR3, taken from reference TRBV14 and TRBJ2-7): EAGVTQFPSHSVIEKGQTVTLRCDPISGHDNLYWYRRVMGKEIKFLLHFVKESKQDESGMPNNRFLAERTGGTYSTLKVQPAELEDSGVYFCASTCSTDRQVYEQYFGPGTRLTVT.

The rearrangement links TRBV2 to TRBJ2-7; D may be TRBD1 (5 bases). The length of the CDR3 is 14 residues. Germline V gives CDR1 SNHLY, CDR2 FYNNEI. The V end lost 7 bases, the J end lost 4 bases, and 17 bases lay between the germline ends. CDR3 in amino acids: CASKGTGKQYEQYF. CDR3 sequence (DNA): TGTGCCAGCAAGGGAACAGGAAAACAGTACGAGCAGTACTTC.

The J gene is TRBJ2-3, the V gene TRBV2; 8 positions match TRBD2. The germline V gene has CDR1 SNHLY and CDR2 FYNNEI. With V trimmed by 5 bases and J by 2 bases, 3 bases remained unmatched. This CDR3 region has 14 residues. The CDR3 bases are TGTGCCAGCAGTAGCGGGGGATACACAGATACGCAGTATTTT. Protein sequence: CASSSGGYTDTQYF.

The V and J genes are TRBV28 and TRBJ2-4; possible D gene TRBD2, 6 bases. Trimming stripped 8 bases from V and 5 bases from J, with 13 bases between. CDR1 is MDHEN and CDR2 is SYDVKM in the germline V gene. This CDR3 is built from 13 residues. CDR3 nucleotides: TGTGCCAGCTACCGGGACTCCCAAAACATTCAGTACTTC. This sequence encodes CASYRDSQNIQYF.

The chain is built from TRBV7-9 and TRBJ2-7; 14 nucleotides match TRBD2. V lost 5 bases, J lost 2 bases, and 5 bases stayed unmatched. The CDR3 length is 16 residues. The germline V gene has CDR1 SEHNR and CDR2 FQNEAQ (reference sequence). The CDR3 DNA reads as TGTGCCAGCAGCCATGGGGGACTAGCGGGAGCCTACGAGCAGTACTTC. Its protein is CASSHGGLAGAYEQYF.

The V gene is TRBV7-9, the J gene TRBJ1-3, with 7 bases that match TRBD1. The CDR3 spans 16 residues. The ends lost 5 bases at V and 4 bases at J; junction bases unmatched: 11. Germline CDR1 reads SEHNR; CDR2 reads FQNEAQ (reference sequence). The CDR3 bases are TGTGCCAGCAGCCCACCAAACAGGGGAGGCGGAAACACCATATATTTT. It codes for CASSPPNRGGGNTIYF.

The CDR3 DNA sequence: TGTGCCACCAGCCGTCTTGGGGGGGATAATCAGCCCCAGCATTTT. This translates into CATSRLGGDNQPQHF. This chain links TRBV15 with TRBJ1-5; a weak D match, TRBD1 (5 bases). The CDR3 sequence is 15 residues long. The germline V gene has CDR1 LNHNV and CDR2 YYDKDF (reference sequence). V lost 5 bases to trimming and J lost 4 bases, with 15 bases between them.

The table lists this clone with a few counts. The chain recombines TRBV29-1 with TRBJ2-1, with 7 nucleotides matching TRBD1. Germline CDR1 SQVTM, CDR2 ANQGSEA. Trimming removed 6 bases from V and 6 bases from J; junction bases left unmatched: 8. This CDR3 has 13 residues. The CDR3 DNA follows: TGCAGCGTGCGGGCAGGGGGACCCAATGAGCAGTTCTTC. Encoded protein: CSVRAGGPNEQFF.